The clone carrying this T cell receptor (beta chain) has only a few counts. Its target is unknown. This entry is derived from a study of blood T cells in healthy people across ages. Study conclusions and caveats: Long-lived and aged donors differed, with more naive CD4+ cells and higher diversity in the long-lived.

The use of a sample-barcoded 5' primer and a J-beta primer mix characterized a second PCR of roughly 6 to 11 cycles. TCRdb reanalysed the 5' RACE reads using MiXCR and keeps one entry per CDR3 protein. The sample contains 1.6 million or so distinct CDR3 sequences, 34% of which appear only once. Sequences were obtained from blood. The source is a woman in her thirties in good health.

The CDR3 DNA follows: TGCGCCAGCAGCTTGGCCCAAGGGAATGAGCAGTTCTTC. This encodes CASSLAQGNEQFF. This sequence joins TRBV5-1 and TRBJ2-1, with D uncertain. Germline V gene lookup returns CDR1 SGHRS and CDR2 YFSETQ. V shed 0 bases and J shed 7 bases, with 8 bases lying between them. The CDR3 loop spans 13 amino acids.